What follows are 25 T cell receptor beta chains derived from one specimen sequenced in a study of control samples from healthy donors and cancer patients. Only in-frame clones appear in the TCRdb table, and some are missing; sequencing was by immunoSEQ multiplex PCR. This table has about 130,000 clones, roughly 91% appearing once. The source material was PBMCs. Receptor source: a man aged 50-59 years with head and neck cancer.

This clone was detected once. J is TRBJ1-4 and V is TRBV5-4, with 7 bases matching TRBD1. The CDR3 spans 13 residues. After removal of 6 bases from V and 6 bases from J, the junction contained 5 bases not matched to a gene. The germline gives CDR1 SGHNT, CDR2 YYREEE (reference sequence). The DNA of the CDR3 is TGTGCCAGCACGACAGGGTACGATGAAAAACTGTTTTTT. Translated, it gives CASTTGYDEKLFF.

The rearrangement links TRBV11-3 to TRBJ1-5; the D is unclear. CDR1 and CDR2 from the germline V gene are SGHNT and YENEEA. V was trimmed by 0 bases and J by 3 bases, leaving 9 bases between them. This CDR3 comprises 15 residues. The CDR3 DNA follows: TGTGCCAGCAGCTTAGATAGGGCTCCCAATCAGCCCCAGCATTTT. Translated: CASSLDRAPNQPQHF.

The table lists this clone with a count of one. The V gene is TRBV6-6, the J gene TRBJ1-4; TRBD1 might be the D (5 bases). The CDR3 sequence is 15 residues long. V was cut by 2 bases and J by 3 bases, with 10 bases left in between. Germline lookup yields CDR1 MNHNY and CDR2 SVGAGI (reference sequence). The CDR3 loop reads CASSYVDSPNEKLFF. CDR3 bases: TGTGCCAGCAGTTACGTAGACAGTCCTAATGAAAAACTGTTTTTT.

The genes are TRBV18 and TRBJ2-5; 7 bases are a match to TRBD2. The junction had 5 bases not matched to a gene; V was cut back by 2 bases and J by 5 bases. Germline-derived CDR1 and CDR2 are KGHSH and LQKENI. The CDR3 runs to 14 residues. Written as DNA, the CDR3 is TGTGCCAGCTCACCAGGGGGAGGGTCGGAGACCCAGTACTTC. Translation gives CASSPGGGSETQYF.

V and J are TRBV19 and TRBJ2-1, with TRBD2 matching over 8 bases. V lost 3 bases, J lost 7 bases, and 11 bases stayed unmatched. Germline V lookup: CDR1 LNHDA, CDR2 SQIVND (reference sequence). The CDR3 is 16 amino acids. The DNA of the CDR3 is TGTGCCAGTAGTATGGTTGCGGGGGGTCCTGGGAATGAGCAGTTCTTC. Its protein is CASSMVAGGPGNEQFF.

The genes are TRBV7-2 and TRBJ2-1, with D perhaps matching TRBD2 (6 bases). Trimming stripped 7 bases from V and 0 bases from J, with 13 bases between. The CDR3 has 15 residues. Germline CDR1 reads SGHTA; CDR2 reads FQGNSA. The CDR3 loop reads CASTGDGSSYNEQFF. Written as DNA, the CDR3 is TGTGCCAGCACGGGGGACGGAAGCTCCTACAATGAGCAGTTCTTC.

The rearrangement uses TRBV7-3 and TRBJ2-5; no clear D. CDR1 and CDR2 from the germline V gene are SGHTA and FQGTGA. The CDR3 runs 13 residues. Trimming took 1 base from V and 4 from J, leaving 7 bases between them. The DNA of the CDR3 is TGTGCCAGCAGCTTAAATGGGCTAGAGACCCAGTACTTC. Translated: CASSLNGLETQYF.

The chain joins TRBV15 to TRBJ1-1, with no clear D. Germline-derived CDR1 and CDR2 are LNHNV and YYDKDF (reference sequence). The CDR3 consists of 12 residues. Trimming removed 8 bases from V and 1 base from J, with 8 bases in between. DNA of the CDR3: TGTGCCACCGGGTGGGGGAACACTGAAGCTTTCTTT. It codes for CATGWGNTEAFF.

The rearrangement uses TRBV11-2 and TRBJ2-7; either TRBD1 or TRBD2 may supply D (5 bases each). The CDR3 is 13 amino acids. V lost 1 base and J lost 12, with 16 bases in between. Germline V gene sequence: CDR1 SGHAT, CDR2 FQNNGV. The CDR3 DNA follows: TGTGCCAGCAGCTTAGCGGCCGGGACCCGGCCGTACTTC. Translating it yields CASSLAAGTRPYF.

This clone came up a few times. V usage is TRBV11-1 and J usage is TRBJ2-7; D uncertain. Trimming removed 1 base at V and 3 bases at J, with 4 bases between. Germline CDR1 and CDR2: SGHAT and FQDESV (reference sequence). This CDR3 has 12 residues. Here the CDR3 reads CASSLVGYEQYF. The CDR3 nucleotides are TGTGCCAGCAGCTTAGTTGGCTACGAGCAGTACTTC.

The CDR3 loop is CASGLVDEQFF. As DNA, the CDR3 is TGTGCCAGTGGACTGGTCGATGAGCAGTTCTTC. The chain links TRBV18 to TRBJ2-1; TRBD2 might be the D (5 bases). The V gene lost 9 bases and the J gene lost 8 bases, with 11 bases spanning the gap. CDR3 size: 11 residues. Looked up from germline, CDR1 is KGHSH and CDR2 is LQKENI.

The chain couples TRBV7-3 to TRBJ1-1; D is undetermined. V lost 0 bases to trimming and J lost 4 bases, with 9 bases between them. There are 14 residues in the CDR3. Germline V lookup: CDR1 SGHTA, CDR2 FQGTGA. CDR3 sequence reads: CASSLTGGITEAFF. CDR3 sequence (DNA): TGTGCCAGCAGCTTAACTGGTGGTATCACTGAAGCTTTCTTT.

This chain uses TRBV7-6 with TRBJ2-7, with 9 bases matching TRBD1. The CDR3 has 15 amino acids. Germline assignment: CDR1 SGHVS and CDR2 FNYEAQ. J gave up 2 bases and V 5 bases, and 7 bases lay outside the gene matches. In DNA, the CDR3 is TGTGCCAGCAGCACCAAGGACAGGGGCGCCTACGAGCAGTACTTC. Protein sequence: CASSTKDRGAYEQYF. Full variable domain (missing parts from reference TRBV7-6 and TRBJ2-7): GAGVSQSPRYKVTKRGQDVALRCDPISGHVSLYWYRQALGQGPEFLTYFNYEAQQDKSGLPNDRFSAERPEGSISTLTIQRTEQRDSAMYRCASSTKDRGAYEQYFGPGTRLTVT.

The chain has TRBV6-5 and TRBJ2-7; no definite D call. V lost 6 bases to trimming and J lost 3 bases, with 6 bases between them. The CDR3 loop spans 11 amino acids. The germline V gene encodes CDR1 MNHEY and CDR2 SVGAGI. CDR3 nucleotides: TGTGCCAGCAGGACCAGCTACGAGCAGTACTTC. Protein product: CASRTSYEQYF.

The J gene is TRBJ1-5, the V gene TRBV3-1 (or the pseudogene TRBV3-2), with a tentative D call TRBD1 (5 bases). The CDR3 is 18 amino acids. Trimming took 0 bases from V and 3 from J, leaving 18 bases between them. Germline V CDR1 and CDR2: LGHDT, YNNKEL (reference sequence). CDR3 DNA: TGTGCCAGCAGCCAAGAGTACGGGGGATTCCCCTCCAATCAGCCCCAGCATTTT. It translates to CASSQEYGGFPSNQPQHF.

The chain recombines TRBV11-2 with TRBJ2-2; weak D call: TRBD1 (5 bases). The V end lost 1 base, the J end lost 8 bases, and 11 bases lay between the germline ends. CDR1 and CDR2 from the germline V gene are SGHAT and FQNNGV. The CDR3 is made up of 14 amino acids. In DNA form, the CDR3 reads TGTGCCAGCAGCTTAGTCAGGGCTCGGGGGGAGCTGTTTTTT. It translates to CASSLVRARGELFF.

CDR3 bases: TGTGCCAGTAGCACAGGGGTCCCAATCTCTGGGGCCAACGTCCTGACTTTC. Translation gives CASSTGVPISGANVLTF. The chain links TRBV19 to TRBJ2-6; 7 nucleotides align to TRBD1. J lost 0 bases, V lost 6 bases, and 8 bases had no gene match. The CDR3 covers 17 residues. Germline-derived CDR1 and CDR2 are LNHDA and SQIVND (reference sequence).

In its sample, this clone is medium-sized (0.01 to 0.1%). The chain employs TRBV7-3 and TRBJ1-5; D is undetermined. Germline V lookup: CDR1 SGHTA, CDR2 FQGTGA. The CDR3 runs to 13 residues. V was clipped by 2 bases and J by 5 bases, with 7 bases between them. CDR3 DNA sequence: TGTGCCAGCAGCTTAGGGAGTCATCAGCCCCAGCATTTT. Amino acids: CASSLGSHQPQHF.

This chain uses TRBV27 with TRBJ2-2, with D unclear. The CDR3 extends over 12 amino acids. Trimming stripped 4 bases from V and 7 bases from J, with 7 bases between. Germline assignment: CDR1 MNHEY and CDR2 SMNVEV (reference sequence). This chain's CDR3 is CASSSPGGELFF. In DNA form, the CDR3 reads TGTGCCAGCAGTTCCCCCGGCGGGGAGCTGTTTTTT.

V gene TRBV19 combines with J gene TRBJ1-1; weak D call: TRBD1 (6 bases). Trimming stripped 5 bases from V and 6 bases from J, with 25 bases between. Germline CDR1 LNHDA, CDR2 SQIVND (reference sequence). The CDR3 runs to 17 residues. CDR3 sequence: CASSAIRGHRIEAEAFF. The DNA for the CDR3 is TGTGCCAGTAGTGCCATCAGGGGACATCGGATCGAGGCTGAAGCTTTCTTT. The variable domain in full, completed from reference TRBV19 and TRBJ1-1, reads DGGITQSPKYLFRKEGQNVTLSCEQNLNHDAMYWYRQDPGQGLRLIYYSQIVNDFQKGDIAEGYSVSREKKESFPLTVTSAQKNPTAFYLCASSAIRGHRIEAEAFFGQGTRLTVV.

The chain uses TRBV29-1 and TRBJ1-2, with 7 bases aligning to TRBD1. CDR3 length: 13 amino acids. V lost 3 bases, J lost 8 bases, and 9 bases stayed unmatched. Germline assignment: CDR1 SQVTM and CDR2 ANQGSEA. The CDR3 loop is CSVDARTGGGYTF. The CDR3 nucleotides are TGCAGCGTTGACGCACGGACAGGAGGAGGCTACACCTTC. Using reference TRBV29-1 and TRBJ1-2 for the parts outside the CDR3, the full variable domain is SAVISQKPSRDICQRGTSLTIQCQVDSQVTMMFWYRQQPGQSLTLIATANQGSEATYESGFVIDKFPISRPNLTFSTLTVSNMSPEDSSIYLCSVDARTGGGYTFGSGTRLTVV.

The chain combines TRBV28 with TRBJ1-1, with 7 bases identical to TRBD1. The CDR3 is 15 amino acids. Per germline, CDR1 MDHEN and CDR2 SYDVKM. J lost 1 base, V lost 4 bases, and 6 bases had no gene match. As DNA, the CDR3 is TGTGCCAGCAGTTCTCCGGGACAGTGGAACACTGAAGCTTTCTTT. This encodes CASSSPGQWNTEAFF.

J is TRBJ2-7 and V is TRBV11-2; 9 nucleotides match TRBD1. This CDR3 comprises 15 residues. CDR1 and CDR2 from the germline V gene are SGHAT and FQNNGV. V shed 5 bases, J shed 0 bases, and the junction held 5 bases outside the gene matches. The CDR3 here is CASSRPTGGSYEQYF. CDR3 bases: TGTGCCAGCAGCAGGCCGACAGGGGGCTCCTACGAGCAGTACTTC.

This clone was observed a single time. J is TRBJ2-1 and V is TRBV7-8, with D perhaps given as TRBD1 or TRBD2 (5 bases each). Germline CDR1 reads SGHVS; CDR2 reads FQNEAQ. The germline V and J ends were trimmed by 4 bases and 2 bases, with 15 bases remaining between them. The CDR3 runs to 16 residues. CDR3 in amino acids: CASSYRRDPTYNEQFF. The CDR3 coding sequence is TGTGCCAGCAGCTATCGCCGGGACCCGACCTACAATGAGCAGTTCTTC.

Worth noting for this clone: The sample holds other DNA sequences that translate to the same CDR3. This chain links TRBV12-3 or TRBV12-4 with TRBJ1-5; D gene uncertain. This CDR3 is 11 amino acids long. V lost 1 base and J lost 7, with 2 bases in between. CDR3 in amino acids: CASSLGQPQHF. CDR3 nucleotide sequence: TGTGCCAGCAGTTTAGGGCAGCCCCAGCATTTT.